Detailed here is one T cell receptor (beta chain). This record comes from a study of blood T cell repertoires in COVID-19. Original data processing: Amplifying reference gene primers gave estimates of nucleated cell counts. Produced via immunoSEQ multiplex PCR; TCRdb's table is partial and in-frame only. That table supplies the V and J calls and clone size; D and trimming were determined from the DNA. The sample yields 200,000 to 300,000 clones, roughly 90% seen once. The length of the CDR3 is 12 residues. V lost 7 bases and J lost 8, with 14 bases in between. The sequence came from a human donor in a cohort sampled during active COVID-19. Sequences were obtained from peripheral blood. The chain is built from TRBV12-3 or TRBV12-4 and TRBJ1-2; possibly TRBD1 for D (5 bases). This CDR3 is CASMGLPQGYTF. As DNA, the CDR3 is TGTGCCAGCATGGGGCTCCCCCAGGGCTACACCTTC.